This T cell receptor (beta chain) was obtained from a study of vaccination effects on CD4 cells after COVID-19 (dated by TCRdb to between 2020 and 2023). Study-wide context: Across the study, the median time from the second dose to post-vaccine sampling was 72 days (range 14 to 241). SARS-CoV-2 spike-specific CD4+ TCR repertoires from before and after mRNA vaccination were compared in COVID-19 convalescent patients and in infection-naive vaccine recipients. The full study included around ten COVID-19 convalescent patients and several SARS-CoV-2-naive healthy vaccine recipients. The Oncomine TCR Beta short-read assay on an Illumina iSeq 100 was used to sequence cultures from other donors in the study.

Overall results and qualifications from the work: Both infection-induced and vaccine-induced clones contracted markedly at late post-vaccination timepoints, which is consistent with waning T cell responses. The study was limited by a small number of convalescent patients and lacked early post-infection timepoints. Among healthy vaccine recipients, nearly all vaccine-induced clones were SARS-CoV-2 mono-reactive, and only 1 of 255 was cross-reactive with common cold coronaviruses.

CDR1 and CDR2 are read off the germline V gene (reference sequence) as SGHNT and YYREEE. The CDR3 starts with the cysteine, ends with the phenylalanine, and has 13 residues. Here the CDR3 DNA is all that survives: 39 bases in frame from base 1. V sheds 0 bases and J sheds 5 bases, leaving 6 bases between their ends. In the ViraFEST assay, PBMC were stimulated with viral peptide pools, and antigen-specific CD4+ T cell clonotypes were then identified by expansion using TCR sequencing. After around ten days of culture, CD4+ T cells were isolated with the EasySep CD4+ T cell isolation kit. Participants received two doses of either the BNT162b2 or the mRNA-1273 mRNA SARS-CoV-2 vaccine. Negative nucleocapsid antibody results before and after vaccination confirmed that the healthy vaccine recipients had no prior SARS-CoV-2 infection. About 2.1 million PBMC per well were cultured in IMDM with about 4.5% human AB serum, 10 IU/ml IL-2 and gentamicin, plus 10 ug/ml peptides. On days 3 and 7, half of the culture medium was replaced with fresh IL-2-containing medium. Unless noted otherwise, every peptide stimulation condition was grown in triplicate wells. PBMC were separated from whole blood using Ficoll-Paque Plus gradient centrifugation and were then either cryopreserved at -140C or used fresh. Overlapping peptide pools spanned the spike proteins of SARS-CoV-2 and the common cold coronaviruses HCoV-NL63, HCoV-OC43 and HCoV-229E. The QIAamp micro DNA kit was used to extract genomic DNA from the cultured CD4+ T cells.

Receptor libraries were prepared by the immunoSEQ multiplex PCR assay. DNA from the CD4+ T cells that had been cultured and isolated underwent TCR beta CDR3 sequencing. For the original study's pipeline: Non-productive TCR sequences were removed, reads were trimmed to the CDR3 region, and CDR3s of at least 7 amino acids were retained. Antigen-specific clonotypes were identified using the MANAFEST web app by comparison of expansion in peptide wells against reference cultures. Positive clones required FDR<0.05 expansion versus reference and all other wells, odds ratio above 5, and frequency above 0.1% in two replicate wells. Cross-reactive clonotypes were defined as significantly expanded in SARS-CoV-2 spike wells and in at least one common cold coronavirus spike condition. Levenshtein distance calculated with the stringdist R package was used to assess CDR3 similarity, and unrooted trees were constructed with ape in R 3.6.1. What TCRdb holds here is the immuneACCESS table cut down to in-frame rearrangements. Part of the clones is not present; checked against another copy, under half of the missing clones reflect an unresolved V gene, and the others are unexplained. V and J calls and clone size are those listed in that table; D and trimming were worked out from the DNA. Here the sample has about 46,000 clones; 65% to 75% occur a single time. The ten largest clones add up to over 13% of the sample.

This clone was seen more than once but under ten times. This clone's antigen is unknown. No much larger clonotype is one base removed from it; base qualities were not supplied. Specimen: CD4+ T cells from PBMCs cultured with HCoV-OC43 spike peptides, collected after COVID-19 vaccination. What this sample's cell subset or site label stands for: HCoV-OC43 spike overlapping peptide pool stimulation. This clonotype was obtained from a human donor who received a COVID-19 vaccine. Recombination joined TRBV5-4 with TRBJ2-1; confidence is insufficient to name the D gene. The bases are TGTGCCAGCAGCTTGGCGGCGAACAATGAGCAGTTCTTC. This translates into CASSLAANNEQFF.